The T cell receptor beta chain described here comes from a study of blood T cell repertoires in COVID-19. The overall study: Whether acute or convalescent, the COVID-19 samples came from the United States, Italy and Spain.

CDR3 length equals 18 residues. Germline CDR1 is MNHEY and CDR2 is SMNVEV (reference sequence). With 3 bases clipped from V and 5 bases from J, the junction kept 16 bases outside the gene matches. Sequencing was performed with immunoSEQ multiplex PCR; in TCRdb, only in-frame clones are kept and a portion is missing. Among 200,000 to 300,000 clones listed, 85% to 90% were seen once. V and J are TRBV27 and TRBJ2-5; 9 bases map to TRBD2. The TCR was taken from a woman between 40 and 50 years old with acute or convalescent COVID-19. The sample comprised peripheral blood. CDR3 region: CASSFRLAGLTGEETQYF. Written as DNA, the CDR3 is TGTGCCAGCAGTTTTAGGCTAGCGGGGTTAACGGGGGAGGAGACCCAGTACTTC.